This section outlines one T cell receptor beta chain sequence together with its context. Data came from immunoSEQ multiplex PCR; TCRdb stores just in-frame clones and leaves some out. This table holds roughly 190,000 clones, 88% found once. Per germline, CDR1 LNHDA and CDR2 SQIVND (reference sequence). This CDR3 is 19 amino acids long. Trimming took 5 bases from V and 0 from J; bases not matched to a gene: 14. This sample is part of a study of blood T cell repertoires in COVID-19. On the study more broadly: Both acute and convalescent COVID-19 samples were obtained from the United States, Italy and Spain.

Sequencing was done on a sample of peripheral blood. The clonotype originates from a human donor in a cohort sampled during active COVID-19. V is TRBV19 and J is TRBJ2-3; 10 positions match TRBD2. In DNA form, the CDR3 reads TGTGCCAGTAGTCTCACTCTAGCGGGGGCACCCCGTAGCACAGATACGCAGTATTTT. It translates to CASSLTLAGAPRSTDTQYF.